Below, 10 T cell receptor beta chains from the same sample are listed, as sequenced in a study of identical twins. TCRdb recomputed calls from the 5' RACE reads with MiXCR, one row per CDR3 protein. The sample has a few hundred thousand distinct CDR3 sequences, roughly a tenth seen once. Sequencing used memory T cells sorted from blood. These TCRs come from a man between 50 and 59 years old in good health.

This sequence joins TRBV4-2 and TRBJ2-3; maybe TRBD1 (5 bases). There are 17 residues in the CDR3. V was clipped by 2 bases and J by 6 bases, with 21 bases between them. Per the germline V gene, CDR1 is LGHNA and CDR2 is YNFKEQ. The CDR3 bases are TGTGCCAGCAGCCAAAGACCAGACAGACGCATCGGGGATACGCAGTATTTT. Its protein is CASSQRPDRRIGDTQYF.

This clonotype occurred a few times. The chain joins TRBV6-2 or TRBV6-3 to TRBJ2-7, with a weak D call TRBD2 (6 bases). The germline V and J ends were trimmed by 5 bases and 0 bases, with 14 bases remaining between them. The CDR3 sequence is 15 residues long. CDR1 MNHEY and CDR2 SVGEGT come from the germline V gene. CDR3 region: CASSPRLDASYEQYF. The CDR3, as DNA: TGTGCCAGCAGTCCGAGACTAGACGCCTCCTACGAGCAGTACTTC.

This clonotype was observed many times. CDR3 residues: CSARRPSGSYEQYF. CDR3 bases: TGCAGTGCTAGACGGCCTAGCGGGAGTTACGAGCAGTACTTC. The V and J genes are TRBV20-1 and TRBJ2-7; 10 nucleotides match TRBD2. The CDR3 has 14 residues. J gave up 4 bases and V 2 bases, and 5 bases lay outside the gene matches. Germline values: CDR1 DFQATT, CDR2 SNEGSKA (reference sequence).

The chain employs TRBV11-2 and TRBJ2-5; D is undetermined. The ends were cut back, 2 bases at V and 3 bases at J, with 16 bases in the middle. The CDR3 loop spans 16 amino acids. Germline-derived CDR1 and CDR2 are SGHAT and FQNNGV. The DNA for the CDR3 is TGTGCCAGCAGCTTACTTACGGACCTTTACAAAGAGACCCAGTACTTC. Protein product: CASSLLTDLYKETQYF.

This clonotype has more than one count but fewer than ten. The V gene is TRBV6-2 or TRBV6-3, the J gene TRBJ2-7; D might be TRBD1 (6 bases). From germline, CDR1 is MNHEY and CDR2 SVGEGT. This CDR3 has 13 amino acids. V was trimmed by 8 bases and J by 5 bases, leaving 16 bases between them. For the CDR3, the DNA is TGTGCCAGCTTCGAACAGGGCCGGCACGAGCAGTACTTC. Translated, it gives CASFEQGRHEQYF.

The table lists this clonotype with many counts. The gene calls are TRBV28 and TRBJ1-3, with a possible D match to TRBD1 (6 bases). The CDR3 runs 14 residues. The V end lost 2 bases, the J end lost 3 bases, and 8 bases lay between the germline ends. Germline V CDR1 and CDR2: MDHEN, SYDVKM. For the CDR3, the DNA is TGTGCCAGCAGTTTAGGAGGGGGTGGAAACACCATATATTTT. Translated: CASSLGGGGNTIYF.

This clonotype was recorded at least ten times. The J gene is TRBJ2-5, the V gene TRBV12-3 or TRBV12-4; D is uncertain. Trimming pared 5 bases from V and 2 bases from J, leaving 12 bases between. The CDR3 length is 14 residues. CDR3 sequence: CASSRTPKQETQYF. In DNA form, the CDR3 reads TGTGCCAGCAGTCGGACCCCTAAACAAGAGACCCAGTACTTC.

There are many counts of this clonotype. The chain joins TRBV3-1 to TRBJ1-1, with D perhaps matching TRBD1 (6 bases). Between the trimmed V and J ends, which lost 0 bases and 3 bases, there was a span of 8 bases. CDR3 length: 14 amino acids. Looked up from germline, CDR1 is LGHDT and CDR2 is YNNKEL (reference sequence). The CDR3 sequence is CASSQDWTDTEAFF. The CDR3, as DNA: TGTGCCAGCAGCCAAGATTGGACAGACACTGAAGCTTTCTTT. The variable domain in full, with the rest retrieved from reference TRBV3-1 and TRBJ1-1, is DTAVSQTPKYLVTQMGNDKSIKCEQNLGHDTMYWYKQDSKKFLKIMFSYNNKELIINETVPNRFSPKSPDKAHLNLHINSLELGDSAVYFCASSQDWTDTEAFFGQGTRLTVV.

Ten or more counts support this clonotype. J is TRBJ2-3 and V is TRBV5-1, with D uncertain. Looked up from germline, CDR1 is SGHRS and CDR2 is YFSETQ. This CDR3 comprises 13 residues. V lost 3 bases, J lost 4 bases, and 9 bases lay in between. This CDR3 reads CASSSPDADTQYF. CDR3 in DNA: TGCGCCAGCAGCTCCCCGGACGCAGATACGCAGTATTTT.

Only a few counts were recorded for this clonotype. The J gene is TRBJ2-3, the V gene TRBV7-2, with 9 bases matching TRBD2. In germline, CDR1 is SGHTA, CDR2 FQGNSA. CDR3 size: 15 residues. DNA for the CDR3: TGTGCTTGTGGGTTGGCGGGGGGGGCCGCAGATACGCAGTATTTT. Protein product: CACGLAGGAADTQYF.